Each of the 13 T cell receptor beta chains below was sequenced from the same sample in a study of blood T cell repertoires in COVID-19. Generated by immunoSEQ multiplex PCR, the TCRdb table keeps only in-frame clones and is missing some. The sample lists 300,000 to 350,000 clones, 80% to 90% occurring once. Sequenced material: PBMCs or T cells enriched from blood (not recorded which). The receptors were sampled from a man aged 30 to 39 who had recovered from COVID-19.

The chain links TRBV7-3 to TRBJ2-3; 8 bases map to TRBD1. The length of the CDR3 is 15 residues. With V trimmed by 4 bases and J by 2 bases, 5 bases remained unmatched. CDR1 is SGHTA, CDR2 FQGTGA, per germline. The CDR3 region is CASSSGQVFTDTQYF. CDR3 in DNA: TGTGCCAGCAGCTCGGGACAGGTTTTCACAGATACGCAGTATTTT.

The rearrangement uses TRBV19 and TRBJ2-3; D possibly corresponds to TRBD1 (6 bases). This CDR3 is built from 16 residues. V was shortened by 5 bases and J by 1 base, with 16 bases between the two germline ends. Germline V gene sequence: CDR1 LNHDA, CDR2 SQIVND (reference sequence). The DNA for the CDR3 is TGTGCCAGTAGTCCAATACAGGGCGCTCGCACAGATACGCAGTATTTT. It is translated as CASSPIQGARTDTQYF.

This clone was seen once. V is TRBV11-2 and J is TRBJ2-5, with 9 positions matching TRBD1. The CDR3 consists of 17 residues. Trimming removed 1 base from V and 2 bases from J; junction bases left unmatched: 8. Looked up from germline, CDR1 is SGHAT and CDR2 is FQNNGV. The CDR3 region is CASSLGVAGTGQETQYF. In DNA, the CDR3 is TGTGCCAGCAGCTTAGGGGTGGCCGGGACAGGGCAAGAGACCCAGTACTTC.

This chain uses TRBV5-1 with TRBJ2-3; 9 bases are shared with TRBD1. J gave up 2 bases and V 3 bases, and 7 bases lay outside the gene matches. The length of the CDR3 is 16 residues. The germline gives CDR1 SGHRS, CDR2 YFSETQ. The CDR3 protein is CASSWTGTGNTDTQYF. The CDR3 DNA reads as TGCGCCAGCAGCTGGACCGGGACAGGGAACACAGATACGCAGTATTTT.

The chain recombines TRBV12-5 with TRBJ1-2; D is uncertain. Germline V CDR1 and CDR2: LGHNT, FRNRAP. This CDR3 has 14 residues. With 6 bases removed from V and 7 bases from J, the gap between germline ends came to 18 bases. The CDR3 protein is CASGLPEGVGGYTF. The CDR3 nucleotides are TGTGCTAGTGGGCTCCCCGAGGGAGTAGGTGGCTACACCTTC. The variable domain in full, with the rest retrieved from reference TRBV12-5 and TRBJ1-2, is DARVTQTPRHKVTEMGQEVTMRCQPILGHNTVFWYRQTMMQGLELLAYFRNRAPLDDSGMPKDRFSAEMPDATLATLKIQPSEPRDSAVYFCASGLPEGVGGYTFGSGTRLTVV.

Comment on this clone: This CDR3 is also generated by other DNA sequences in the sample. The chain carries TRBV5-1 and TRBJ1-3; the D gene is possibly TRBD1 (6 bases). Trimming left V 0 bases short and J 6 bases short, with 10 bases between. This CDR3 contains 14 residues. The germline V gene has CDR1 SGHRS and CDR2 YFSETQ. The CDR3 sequence is CASSLGQGTNTIYF. The CDR3 DNA sequence: TGCGCCAGCAGCTTGGGCCAGGGGACAAACACCATATATTTT.

V usage is TRBV5-1 and J usage is TRBJ2-5; the D gene is possibly TRBD1 (5 bases). Germline V gene lookup returns CDR1 SGHRS and CDR2 YFSETQ. The CDR3 is 14 amino acids. Trimming left V 0 bases short and J 3 bases short, with 9 bases between. CDR3 in DNA: TGCGCCAGCAGCTTGGGACAGAGTAAAGAGACCCAGTACTTC. Translating it yields CASSLGQSKETQYF.

In nucleotides, the CDR3 is TGTGCCAGCAGCCCGGGGTCACCCGAGCAGTACTTC. Its translation is CASSPGSPEQYF. The chain recombines TRBV5-5 with TRBJ2-7, with D tentatively TRBD2 (5 bases). CDR1 is SGHKS and CDR2 is YYEKEE in the germline V gene (reference sequence). The CDR3 covers 12 residues. Trimming left V 4 bases short and J 6 bases short, with 11 bases between.

The chain has TRBV6-2 or TRBV6-3 and TRBJ2-2; tentatively, D is TRBD2 (6 bases). The CDR3 spans 13 residues. Germline V lookup: CDR1 MNHEY, CDR2 SVGEGT. The V end lost 6 bases, the J end lost 5 bases, and 10 bases lay between the germline ends. CDR3 nucleotides: TGTGCCAGCAGCACCCGGGGGACCGGGGAGCTGTTTTTT. Its protein is CASSTRGTGELFF.

This chain links TRBV7-8 with TRBJ2-2, with D maybe TRBD1 (7 bases). CDR1 and CDR2 from the germline V gene are SGHVS and FQNEAQ. This CDR3 has 17 amino acids. The V end was cut by 3 bases, the J end by 4 bases, with 18 bases between. CDR3 bases: TGTGCCAGCAGCTTGAGGAGGGGGCGCTTGTCCACCGGGGAGCTGTTTTTT. It encodes CASSLRRGRLSTGELFF.

The chain has TRBV5-1 and TRBJ2-1, with 11 bases identical to TRBD2. The germline CDR1 and CDR2 sequences are SGHRS and YFSETQ. Germline trimming cut 0 bases from V and 10 bases from J; bases unmatched to any gene: 15. This CDR3 is built from 18 residues. The CDR3: CASSLASGGLLRIWEQFF. In nucleotides, the CDR3 is TGCGCCAGCAGCTTGGCTAGCGGGGGGCTCCTCAGAATTTGGGAGCAGTTCTTC. The whole variable domain, filled in from reference TRBV5-1 and TRBJ2-1, reads KAGVTQTPRYLIKTRGQQVTLSCSPISGHRSVSWYQQTPGQGLQFLFEYFSETQRNKGNFPGRFSGRQFSNSRSEMNVSTLELGDSALYLCASSLASGGLLRIWEQFFGPGTRLTVL.

This sequence joins TRBV19 and TRBJ1-4; TRBD1 might be the D (5 bases). The CDR3 runs 18 residues. CDR1 LNHDA and CDR2 SQIVND come from the germline V gene (reference sequence). V lost 2 bases to trimming and J lost 5 bases, with 21 bases between them. The CDR3 here is CASSILIFGGIRNEKLFF. The CDR3 region has the DNA TGTGCCAGTAGTATATTAATCTTCGGGGGGATTCGAAATGAAAAACTGTTTTTT.

The V gene is TRBV3-1 (or the pseudogene TRBV3-2), the J gene TRBJ1-5, with D maybe TRBD1 (6 bases). Germline CDR1 LGHDT, CDR2 YNNKEL (reference sequence). Trimming removed 1 base from V and 6 bases from J, with 16 bases in between. The CDR3 sequence is 16 residues long. The CDR3 protein is CASSQAWGGGSQPQHF. CDR3 bases: TGTGCCAGCAGCCAAGCCTGGGGAGGGGGGTCTCAGCCCCAGCATTTT.